This T cell receptor (beta chain) was recorded in a study of blood T cell repertoires in COVID-19. Study context: Cohort 3 recovery required two negative PCRs, clearance, or symptom resolution. Sites in the United States, Italy and Spain provided acute and convalescent COVID-19 samples.

The CDR3 is 16 amino acids. Germline V gene lookup returns CDR1 SGHTA and CDR2 FQGTGA. V lost 1 base and J lost 7; bases outside the gene matches: 7. Produced via immunoSEQ multiplex PCR; TCRdb's table is partial and in-frame only. The table lists 400,000 or so clones, over 75% of them singletons, with about 2.1% in the top ten. This TCR was recovered from a man aged 40-49 years in a cohort exposed to, infected with or recovered from COVID-19 (not recorded which). The specimen was PBMCs or T cells enriched from blood (not recorded which). The chain carries TRBV7-3 and TRBJ2-1; TRBD2 matches at 10 bases. This CDR3 is CASSLNLAGAGNEQFF. The CDR3 coding sequence is TGTGCCAGCAGCTTAAATCTAGCGGGAGCTGGGAATGAGCAGTTCTTC.